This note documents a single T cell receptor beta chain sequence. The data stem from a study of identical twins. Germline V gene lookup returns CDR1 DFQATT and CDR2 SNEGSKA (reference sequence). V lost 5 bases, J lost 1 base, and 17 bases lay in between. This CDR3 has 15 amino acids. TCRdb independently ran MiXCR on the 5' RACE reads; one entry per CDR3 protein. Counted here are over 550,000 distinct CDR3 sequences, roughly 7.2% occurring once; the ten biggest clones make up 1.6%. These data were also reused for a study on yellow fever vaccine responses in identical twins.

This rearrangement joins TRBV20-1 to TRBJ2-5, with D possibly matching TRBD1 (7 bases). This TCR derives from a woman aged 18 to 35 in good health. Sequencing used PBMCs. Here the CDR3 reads CSAASGGSVQETQYF. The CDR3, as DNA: TGCAGTGCTGCGTCAGGGGGGTCGGTCCAAGAGACCCAGTACTTC.